Presented here are 13 T cell receptor beta chains from one specimen sequenced in a study of T cell responses to AZD1222 COVID-19 vaccine. Here immunoSEQ multiplex PCR was the method, and the copy in TCRdb shows in-frame clones only, minus some. The sample comprises tens of thousands of clones, 85% to 90% of which are singletons, and roughly 7.3% rests with the top ten. The sample consisted of peripheral blood, taken on day 0 of AZD1222 vaccination. All receptors come from an adult in good health.

For this clone: At one end the junction does not follow the germline gene, possibly because of a read error. This chain connects TRBV27 to TRBJ1-2; D may be TRBD1 (5 bases). This CDR3 has 15 amino acids. Germline CDR1 reads MNHEY; CDR2 reads SMNVEV (reference sequence). The chain's CDR3 is CASSPTGTGPYDYTF. In DNA, the CDR3 is TGTGCCAGCAGTCCAACCGGGACGGGACCCTATGACTACACCTTC.

The table lists this clone with a count of one. J is TRBJ2-3 and V is TRBV7-9, with TRBD2 as a possible D gene (6 bases). This CDR3 comprises 18 residues. Germline lookup yields CDR1 SEHNR and CDR2 FQNEAQ (reference sequence). V lost 5 bases to trimming and J lost 2 bases, with 23 bases between them. The CDR3 loop is CASSPRTEGLETTDTQYF. Written as DNA, the CDR3 is TGTGCCAGCAGCCCCCGGACGGAGGGGCTAGAAACCACAGATACGCAGTATTTT.

A few counts support this clone. This chain links TRBV13 with TRBJ1-2; no clear D gene. The CDR3 sequence is 17 residues long. V lost 0 bases and J 0 bases, leaving 14 bases between the germline ends. In germline, CDR1 is PRHDT, CDR2 FYEKMQ (reference sequence). CDR3 bases: TGTGCCAGCAGCTTAGGCCCCCCACGGCGAGCTAACTATGGCTACACCTTC. It codes for CASSLGPPRRANYGYTF. The whole variable domain, remainder taken from reference TRBV13 and TRBJ1-2, is AAGVIQSPRHLIKEKRETATLKCYPIPRHDTVYWYQQGPGQDPQFLISFYEKMQSDKGSIPDRFSAQQFSDYHSELNMSSLELGDSALYFCASSLGPPRRANYGYTFGSGTRLTVV.

The chain combines TRBV20-1 with TRBJ2-2, with 10 positions matching TRBD2. The CDR3 runs to 16 residues. Germline V CDR1 and CDR2: DFQATT, SNEGSKA (reference sequence). The V gene end was trimmed by 3 bases and the J gene end by 3 bases; junction bases not matched to a gene: 7. The CDR3 spells CSASSLAGAHTGELFF. For the CDR3, the DNA is TGCAGTGCTAGTTCCCTAGCGGGAGCACACACCGGGGAGCTGTTTTTT.

This chain uses TRBV7-2 with TRBJ2-1; D is unresolved. The CDR3 spans 15 residues. CDR1 SGHTA and CDR2 FQGNSA come from the germline V gene. V gave up 4 bases and J gave up 3 bases, with 13 bases separating them. CDR3 DNA sequence: TGTGCCAGCAGCTCTAGAAGCCGGAACTACAATGAGCAGTTCTTC. Its translation: CASSSRSRNYNEQFF.

V and J are TRBV3-1 (or the pseudogene TRBV3-2) and TRBJ2-1; perhaps TRBD2 as D (6 bases). Trimming shortened V by 5 bases and J by 3 bases, and 11 bases separated the two germline ends. CDR3 size: 14 residues. Looked up from germline, CDR1 is LGHDT and CDR2 is YNNKEL (reference sequence). Here the CDR3 DNA reads TGTGCCAGCAGCGAGCGGGCCCGCTACAATGAGCAGTTCTTC. Residues: CASSERARYNEQFF.

CDR3 amino acids: CASSWDRVQAEAFF. CDR3 coding DNA: TGTGCCAGCAGCTGGGACAGGGTTCAGGCTGAAGCTTTCTTT. The chain employs TRBV11-2 and TRBJ1-1, with 9 bases lining up with TRBD1. V was pared by 4 bases and J by 6 bases, with 6 bases of the junction left unmatched. Germline V gene sequence: CDR1 SGHAT, CDR2 FQNNGV. The CDR3 loop spans 14 amino acids.

This rearrangement joins TRBV25-1 to TRBJ2-6; D is ambiguous. The CDR3 contains 13 residues. CDR1 MGHDK and CDR2 SYGVNS come from the germline V gene. The ends were cut back, 3 bases at V and 2 bases at J, with 2 bases in the middle. This CDR3 is CASSEAGANVLTF. CDR3 coding DNA: TGTGCCAGCAGTGAGGCTGGGGCCAACGTCCTGACTTTC.

J is TRBJ2-1 and V is TRBV18; D unresolved. Trimming took off 3 bases at V and 4 bases at J, with 16 bases between the two ends. The germline V gene has CDR1 KGHSH and CDR2 LQKENI. The CDR3 is made up of 16 amino acids. The CDR3 DNA sequence: TGTGCCAGCTCACCGGTGGACGTAACTTTTTACAATGAGCAGTTCTTC. Residues: CASSPVDVTFYNEQFF.

This clone was found once. This chain's CDR3 is CASSAGEKLFF. CDR3 DNA sequence: TGCGCCAGCAGTGCGGGGGAAAAACTGTTTTTT. The chain couples TRBV23-1 to TRBJ1-4, with D hard to call. TRBV23-1 is given ORF status, its function remaining uncertain. The CDR3 sequence is 11 residues long. V was cut by 5 bases and J by 8 bases, with 6 bases left in between.

The chain joins TRBV7-2 to TRBJ2-5, with a possible D match to TRBD2 (5 bases). Trimming cost V 1 base and J 4 bases, with 10 bases left between them. This CDR3 spans 14 amino acids. Germline V lookup: CDR1 SGHTA, CDR2 FQGNSA. The CDR3 spells CASSLGGSLETQYF. The CDR3 DNA sequence: TGTGCCAGCAGCTTAGGAGGGAGTTTAGAGACCCAGTACTTC.

A note on this clone: The sample has other DNA sequences that encode this CDR3 too. This chain links TRBV4-2 with TRBJ2-1, with D hard to call. This CDR3 spans 11 amino acids. Trimming shortened V by 2 bases and J by 5 bases, and 1 base separated the two germline ends. Germline-derived CDR1 and CDR2 are LGHNA and YNFKEQ. Here the CDR3 reads CASSQNNEQFF. The CDR3 DNA reads TGTGCCAGCAGCCAAAACAATGAGCAGTTCTTC.

This sequence joins TRBV5-5 and TRBJ2-7, with 9 bases lining up with TRBD1. The CDR3 is 18 amino acids. V shed 3 bases and J 4 bases; nucleotides not matched to a gene: 17. Germline CDR1 is SGHKS and CDR2 is YYEKEE (reference sequence). CDR3 sequence (DNA): TGTGCCAGCAGCTCGGGACAGGGTCGGGTCCCCTTGTCATACGAGCAGTACTTC. This gives the protein CASSSGQGRVPLSYEQYF.